This T cell receptor beta chain came from a study of cytotoxic CD8 clonotypes in ibrutinib-treated CLL. Sequenced by immunoSEQ multiplex PCR; TCRdb stores in-frame clones only, minus some. Here the sample spans nearly 300,000 clones, approximately 76% being singletons. CDR3 length: 14 amino acids. V lost 1 base and J 5 bases, leaving 10 bases between the germline ends. Germline V CDR1 and CDR2: SGHRS, YFSETQ. The sequenced sample was PBMCs, obtained at disease progression, from a patient treated with ibrutinib. This receptor was taken from a human donor with chronic lymphocytic leukemia. V usage is TRBV5-1 and J usage is TRBJ2-1; no firm D call. The CDR3 DNA reads as TGCGCCAGCAGCTTGTTCGGCTCGAACAATGAGCAGTTCTTC. This translates into CASSLFGSNNEQFF.